What follows describes a single T cell receptor (beta chain). Its antigen is unidentified. V was cut by 8 bases and J by 7 bases, with 12 bases left in between. Germline assignment: CDR1 SGHTA and CDR2 FQGNSA. The length of the CDR3 is 11 residues. RNA transcripts gave rise to amplified TCR beta CDR3 regions. The primer set for the first-round RT-PCR of the TCR CDR3 was HTBI. MiXCR, run by TCRdb on the multiplex PCR reads, gives a single entry per CDR3 protein. Of about half a million distinct CDR3 sequences listed, approximately 25% are singletons. The sample belongs to a study of T cells in Graves' hyperthyroidism and ophthalmopathy. The study's findings and limits: Most clonotypes that expanded in the thyroid above 0.001 also showed up in blood.

Source material for PBMCs was 10 ml fresh peripheral blood. Sequenced input: blood. The chain links TRBV7-2 to TRBJ2-7; the D is unclear. The TCR was taken from a woman in her 30s with Graves' ophthalmopathy. CDR3 coding DNA: TGTGCCAGCCAGGCCGCCTTAGAGCAGTACTTC. This sequence encodes CASQAALEQYF.